Listed below are T cell receptor beta chains from one sample, sequenced in a study of immunodeficiency. Measured with immunoSEQ multiplex PCR; TCRdb has only the in-frame clones, and not every one. Here the sample spans about 970 clones, approximately 90% being singletons. The sample comprised CD4+ T cells from blood. The receptors come from a female donor. Each CDR3 is given with its conserved first and last residue. D genes are given only for firm matches. A clone size is listed for some rows: how often the clone was seen (once, few, many), or a class if it is expanded.

size: -; J: TRBJ1-4; D: TRBD1; V: TRBV9; CDR3: CASSARQGGNEKLFF; DNA: TGTGCCAGCAGCGCCAGACAGGGGGGTAATGAAAAACTGTTTTTT
size: -; J: TRBJ2-1; D: -; V: TRBV18; CDR3: CASSVGQLNEQFF; DNA: TGTGCCAGCTCAGTTGGACAGCTCAATGAGCAGTTCTTC
size: -; J: TRBJ2-7; D: TRBD2; V: TRBV19; CDR3: CASSIRTSGTPYEQYF; DNA: TGTGCCAGTAGTATCCGGACTAGCGGGACGCCCTACGAGCAGTACTTC
size: -; J: TRBJ2-1; D: TRBD2; V: TRBV2; CDR3: CASSEILAGGPTFF; DNA: TGTGCCAGCAGTGAAATATTAGCGGGAGGTCCTACGTTCTTC
size: -; J: TRBJ1-1; D: -; V: TRBV6-5; CDR3: CASIMVYTEAFF; DNA: TGTGCCAGCATTATGGTATACACTGAAGCTTTCTTT
size: -; J: TRBJ2-1; D: TRBD2; V: TRBV18; CDR3: CASAGTSGFDEQFF; DNA: TGTGCCAGTGCGGGGACTAGCGGGTTCGATGAGCAGTTCTTC
size: -; J: TRBJ1-5; D: TRBD1; V: TRBV27; CDR3: CASKRSTGNQPQHF; DNA: TGTGCCAGCAAACGATCGACAGGGAATCAGCCCCAGCATTTT
size: -; J: TRBJ1-2; D: TRBD1; V: TRBV6-5; CDR3: CASSYSMDRGIWGYTF; DNA: TGTGCCAGCAGTTACTCGATGGACAGGGGGATCTGGGGCTACACCTTC
size: -; J: TRBJ1-1; D: -; V: TRBV3-1/TRBV3-2; CDR3: CASSQGTTSMTGTEAFF; DNA: TGTGCCAGCAGCCAAGGGACAACAAGTATGACGGGCACTGAAGCTTTCTTT
size: -; J: TRBJ2-3; D: TRBD2; V: TRBV3-1/TRBV3-2; CDR3: CASSQGLAGALISSTDTQYF; DNA: TGTGCCAGCAGCCAGGGGTTAGCGGGGGCCTTAATTTCTAGCACAGATACGCAGTATTTT
size: -; J: TRBJ1-2; D: -; V: TRBV7-9; CDR3: CASSLTMPAPYGYTF; DNA: TGTGCCAGCAGCTTAACTATGCCAGCTCCATATGGCTACACCTTC
size: -; J: TRBJ2-1; D: -; V: TRBV20-1; CDR3: CSARVGEQFF; DNA: TGCAGTGCTAGAGTCGGTGAGCAGTTCTTC
size: -; J: TRBJ2-3; D: TRBD2; V: TRBV6-5; CDR3: CASTKRGAGDTQYF; DNA: TGTGCCAGCACTAAGCGGGGGGCGGGGGATACGCAGTATTTT
size: -; J: TRBJ1-5; D: -; V: TRBV5-8; CDR3: CASSQGENQPQHF; DNA: TGTGCCAGCAGTCAGGGTGAAAATCAGCCCCAGCATTTT
size: -; J: TRBJ2-1; D: TRBD1; V: TRBV29-1; CDR3: CSVGARTGFAEQFF; DNA: TGCAGCGTTGGGGCCCGGACAGGGTTCGCTGAGCAGTTCTTC
size: -; J: TRBJ1-1; D: -; V: TRBV29-1; CDR3: CSVEASRVSTEAFF; DNA: TGCAGCGTTGAGGCCTCGAGGGTATCCACTGAAGCTTTCTTT
size: -; J: TRBJ2-1; D: -; V: TRBV10-3; CDR3: CASVSRLEDLRNEQFF; DNA: TGTGCCTCAGTGAGCCGACTAGAGGACCTGAGGAATGAGCAGTTCTTC
size: few; J: TRBJ2-7; D: -; V: TRBV24-1; CDR3: CATSERQLSSYEQYF; DNA: TGTGCCACCAGTGAGCGACAGTTGAGCTCCTACGAGCAGTACTTC
size: -; J: TRBJ1-6; D: -; V: TRBV27; CDR3: CASSFMGDNSPLHF; DNA: TGTGCCAGCAGCTTTATGGGGGATAATTCACCCCTCCACTTT
size: -; J: TRBJ2-1; D: TRBD2; V: TRBV19; CDR3: CASSRGVEQFF; DNA: TGTGCCAGTAGTCGGGGGGTAGAGCAGTTCTTC
size: few; J: TRBJ1-1; D: -; V: TRBV7-9; CDR3: CASSFVTATNTEAFF; DNA: TGTGCCAGCTCCTTTGTAACAGCGACGAACACTGAAGCTTTCTTT
size: -; J: TRBJ1-5; D: -; V: TRBV20-1; CDR3: CSASAAEGNQPQHF; DNA: TGCAGTGCTAGTGCGGCGGAGGGCAATCAGCCCCAGCATTTT
size: -; J: TRBJ2-7; D: -; V: TRBV19; CDR3: CASMAGNYEQYF; DNA: TGTGCCAGTATGGCAGGGAACTACGAGCAGTACTTC
size: -; J: TRBJ1-2; D: -; V: TRBV5-1; CDR3: CASSLGGTQGSYGYTF; DNA: TGCGCCAGCAGCTTGGGGGGCACACAGGGTTCTTATGGCTACACCTTC
size: -; J: TRBJ1-1; D: -; V: TRBV19; CDR3: CASSPQGRDTEAFF; DNA: TGTGCCAGTAGCCCACAGGGAAGGGACACTGAAGCTTTCTTT
size: -; J: TRBJ1-1; D: -; V: TRBV6-2/TRBV6-3; CDR3: CASSSEQGGNTEAFF; DNA: TGTGCCAGCAGTTCGGAACAGGGTGGGAACACTGAAGCTTTCTTT
size: -; J: TRBJ2-3; D: -; V: TRBV5-1; CDR3: CASSLGRASTDTQYF; DNA: TGCGCCAGCAGCTTGGGCCGGGCTAGCACAGATACGCAGTATTTT
size: -; J: TRBJ1-4; D: TRBD1; V: TRBV30; CDR3: CAWSVGRQGVEKLFF; DNA: TGTGCCTGGAGTGTAGGTCGACAGGGGGTTGAAAAACTGTTTTTT
size: -; J: TRBJ1-6; D: -; V: TRBV6-5; CDR3: CASSFRNRSPLHF; DNA: TGTGCCAGCAGTTTCAGGAATAGGTCACCCCTCCACTTT
size: -; J: TRBJ2-5; D: -; V: TRBV6-5; CDR3: CASSLARASEETQYF; DNA: TGTGCCAGCAGCCTAGCTCGGGCCAGCGAAGAGACCCAGTACTTC
size: once; J: TRBJ1-2; D: -; V: TRBV10-3; CDR3: CAISEGRNYGYTF; DNA: TGTGCCATCAGTGAGGGCAGAAACTATGGCTACACCTTC
size: -; J: TRBJ1-4; D: -; V: TRBV7-9; CDR3: CASSPHRATNEKLFF; DNA: TGTGCCAGCAGCCCCCACCGGGCAACTAATGAAAAACTGTTTTTT
size: -; J: TRBJ1-3; D: -; V: TRBV4-1; CDR3: CASSQGLRGQVGANTIYF; DNA: TGCGCCAGCAGCCAAGGCCTCAGGGGACAAGTGGGGGCGAACACCATATATTTT
size: -; J: TRBJ1-2; D: -; V: TRBV3-1/TRBV3-2; CDR3: CASSQGFPNYGYTF; DNA: TGTGCCAGCAGCCAAGGGTTCCCGAACTATGGCTACACCTTC
size: once; J: TRBJ1-2; D: -; V: TRBV5-1; CDR3: CASRRLEKDYGYTF; DNA: TGCGCCAGCAGGAGATTGGAAAAAGACTATGGCTACACCTTC
size: -; J: TRBJ1-1; D: -; V: TRBV2; CDR3: CASSRQVNTEAFF; DNA: TGTGCCAGCAGTAGACAGGTGAACACTGAAGCTTTCTTT
size: few; J: TRBJ2-2; D: -; V: TRBV3-1/TRBV3-2; CDR3: CASAWGTGELFF; DNA: TGTGCCAGCGCCTGGGGAACCGGGGAGCTGTTTTTT
size: once; J: TRBJ2-2; D: -; V: TRBV5-5; CDR3: CASSLDAGELFF; DNA: TGTGCCAGCAGCTTGGACGCCGGGGAGCTGTTTTTT
size: -; J: TRBJ1-5; D: -; V: TRBV5-6; CDR3: CASSPGGNQPQHF; DNA: TGTGCCAGCAGTCCCGGGGGGAATCAGCCCCAGCATTTT
size: -; J: TRBJ2-1; D: -; V: TRBV14; CDR3: CASSQLRGNEQFF; DNA: TGTGCCAGCAGCCAATTACGGGGGAATGAGCAGTTCTTC
size: -; J: TRBJ1-5; D: -; V: TRBV3-1/TRBV3-2; CDR3: CASSQDVYQPQHF; DNA: TGTGCCAGCAGCCAAGATGTTTATCAGCCCCAGCATTTT
size: -; J: TRBJ1-2; D: -; V: TRBV29-1; CDR3: CSVDPEDRGYTF; DNA: TGCAGCGTCGATCCTGAGGATCGTGGCTACACCTTC
size: -; J: TRBJ1-5; D: -; V: TRBV7-2; CDR3: CASSLGHSNQPQHF; DNA: TGTGCCAGCAGCTTAGGACACAGCAATCAGCCCCAGCATTTT
size: -; J: TRBJ2-1; D: -; V: TRBV29-1; CDR3: CSGSGGFF; DNA: TGCAGCGGATCTGGGGGTTTCTTC
size: -; J: TRBJ2-7; D: TRBD1; V: TRBV6-1; CDR3: CASSEPGQGYEQYF; DNA: TGTGCCAGCAGTGAACCGGGACAGGGCTACGAGCAGTACTTC
size: -; J: TRBJ2-3; D: TRBD2; V: TRBV5-1; CDR3: CASSLMGVGTSGARDTQYF; DNA: TGCGCCAGCAGCTTGATGGGAGTTGGGACTAGCGGAGCCAGAGATACGCAGTATTTT
size: -; J: TRBJ1-2; D: TRBD1; V: TRBV19; CDR3: CASRNRGRGYTF; DNA: TGTGCCAGTAGAAACAGGGGACGAGGCTACACCTTC
size: -; J: TRBJ1-2; D: -; V: TRBV19; CDR3: CARDGAYGYTF; DNA: TGTGCTAGGGACGGGGCGTATGGCTACACCTTC